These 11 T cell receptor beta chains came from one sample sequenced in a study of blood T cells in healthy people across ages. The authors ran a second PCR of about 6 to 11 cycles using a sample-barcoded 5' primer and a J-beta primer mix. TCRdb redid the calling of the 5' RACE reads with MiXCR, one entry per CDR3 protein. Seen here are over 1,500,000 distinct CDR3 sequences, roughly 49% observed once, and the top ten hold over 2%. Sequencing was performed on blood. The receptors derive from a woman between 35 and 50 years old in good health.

The CDR3 sequence: CASSYTAGDSYEQYF. Written as DNA, the CDR3 is TGTGCCAGCAGTTACACGGCAGGGGACTCCTACGAGCAGTACTTC. The chain couples TRBV6-5 to TRBJ2-7; possibly TRBD1 for D (6 bases). In germline, CDR1 is MNHEY, CDR2 SVGAGI. V gave up 2 bases and J gave up 0 bases, with 11 bases separating them. The CDR3 is 15 residues long.

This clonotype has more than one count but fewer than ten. The CDR3, as DNA: TGTGCCAGCAGTTTATACGGTAGATACGAGCAGTACTTC. Its protein product is CASSLYGRYEQYF. This chain joins TRBV28 and TRBJ2-7, with D hard to call. The CDR3 extends over 13 amino acids. Germline V gene sequence: CDR1 MDHEN, CDR2 SYDVKM. The V gene lost 1 base and the J gene lost 4 bases, with 8 bases spanning the gap.

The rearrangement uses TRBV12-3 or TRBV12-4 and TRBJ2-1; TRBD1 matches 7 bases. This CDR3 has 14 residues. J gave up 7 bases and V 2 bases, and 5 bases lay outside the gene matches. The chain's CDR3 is CASSLLTGQNEQFF. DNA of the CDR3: TGTGCCAGCAGTTTACTGACAGGGCAGAATGAGCAGTTCTTC.

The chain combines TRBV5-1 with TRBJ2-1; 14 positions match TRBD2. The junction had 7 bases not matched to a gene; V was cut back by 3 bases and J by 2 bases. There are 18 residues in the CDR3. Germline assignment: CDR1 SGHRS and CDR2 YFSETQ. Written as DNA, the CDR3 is TGCGCCAGCAGCTCGGGACTAGCGGGGGCGCAAACCTACAATGAGCAGTTCTTC. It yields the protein CASSSGLAGAQTYNEQFF.

The CDR3 loop is CSVPQGVWNSYEQYF. Here the CDR3 DNA reads TGCAGCGTGCCCCAGGGGGTTTGGAACTCCTACGAGCAGTACTTC. The chain has TRBV29-1 and TRBJ2-7, with TRBD1 matching over 7 bases. CDR1 is SQVTM and CDR2 is ANQGSEA in the germline V gene. The CDR3 sequence is 15 residues long. The V segment lost 6 bases and the J segment 0 bases; nucleotides outside the gene matches: 11.

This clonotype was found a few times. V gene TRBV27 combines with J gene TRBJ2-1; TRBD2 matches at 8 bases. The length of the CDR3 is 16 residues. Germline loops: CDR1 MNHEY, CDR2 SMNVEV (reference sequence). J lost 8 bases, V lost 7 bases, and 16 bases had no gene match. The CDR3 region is CASIPRGRTPLDEQFF. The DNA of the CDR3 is TGTGCCAGCATCCCCCGCGGGAGGACGCCCCTCGATGAGCAGTTCTTC.

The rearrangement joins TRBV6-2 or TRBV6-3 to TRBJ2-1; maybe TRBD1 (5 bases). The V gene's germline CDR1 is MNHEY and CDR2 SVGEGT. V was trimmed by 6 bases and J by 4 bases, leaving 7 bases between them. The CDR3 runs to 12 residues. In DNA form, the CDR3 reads TGTGCCAGCAGCAAGGGGTACAATGAGCAGTTCTTC. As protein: CASSKGYNEQFF.

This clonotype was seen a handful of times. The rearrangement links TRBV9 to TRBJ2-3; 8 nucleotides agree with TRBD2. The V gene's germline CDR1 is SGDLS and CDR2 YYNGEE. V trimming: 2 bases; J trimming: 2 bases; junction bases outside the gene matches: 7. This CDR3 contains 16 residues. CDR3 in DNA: TGTGCCAGCAGCGTTGCAGCGGGGGCCATCACAGATACGCAGTATTTT. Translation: CASSVAAGAITDTQYF.

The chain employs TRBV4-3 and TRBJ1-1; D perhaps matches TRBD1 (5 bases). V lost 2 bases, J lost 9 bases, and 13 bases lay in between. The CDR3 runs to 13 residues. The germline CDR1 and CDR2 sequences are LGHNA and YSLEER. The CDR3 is CASSQTGLLKAFF. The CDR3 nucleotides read TGCGCCAGCAGCCAAACAGGCCTCCTTAAAGCTTTCTTT.

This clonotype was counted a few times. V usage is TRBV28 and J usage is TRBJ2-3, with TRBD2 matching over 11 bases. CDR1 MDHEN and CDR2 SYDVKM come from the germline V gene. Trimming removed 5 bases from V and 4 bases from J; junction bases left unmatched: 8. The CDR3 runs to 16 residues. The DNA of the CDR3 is TGTGCCAGCAGTCCCTTAGCGGGGGGGTACTCAGATACGCAGTATTTT. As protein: CASSPLAGGYSDTQYF.

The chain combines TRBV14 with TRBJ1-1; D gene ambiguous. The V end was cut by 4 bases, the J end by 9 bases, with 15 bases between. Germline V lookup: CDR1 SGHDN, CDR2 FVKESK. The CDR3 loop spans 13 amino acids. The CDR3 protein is CASSPNLQSQAFF. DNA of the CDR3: TGTGCCAGCAGCCCAAACCTACAGAGCCAAGCTTTCTTT.